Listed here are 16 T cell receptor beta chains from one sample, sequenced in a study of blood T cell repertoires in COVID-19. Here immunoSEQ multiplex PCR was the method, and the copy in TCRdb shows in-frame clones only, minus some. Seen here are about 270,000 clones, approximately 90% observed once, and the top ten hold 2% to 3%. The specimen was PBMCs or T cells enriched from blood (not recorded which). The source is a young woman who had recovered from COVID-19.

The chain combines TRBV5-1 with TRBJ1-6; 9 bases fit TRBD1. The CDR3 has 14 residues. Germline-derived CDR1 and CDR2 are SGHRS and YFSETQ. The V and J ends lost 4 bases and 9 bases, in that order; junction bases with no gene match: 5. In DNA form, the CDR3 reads TGCGCCAGCAGCGGGACAGGGTTTGGTTCACCCCTCCACTTT. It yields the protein CASSGTGFGSPLHF. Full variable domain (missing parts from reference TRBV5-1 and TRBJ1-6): KAGVTQTPRYLIKTRGQQVTLSCSPISGHRSVSWYQQTPGQGLQFLFEYFSETQRNKGNFPGRFSGRQFSNSRSEMNVSTLELGDSALYLCASSGTGFGSPLHFGNGTRLTVT.

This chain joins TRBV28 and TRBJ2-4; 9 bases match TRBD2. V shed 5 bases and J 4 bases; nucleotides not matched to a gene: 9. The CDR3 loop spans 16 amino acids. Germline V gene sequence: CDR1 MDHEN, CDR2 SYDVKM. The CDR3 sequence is CASSPGAGGFKNIQYF. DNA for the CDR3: TGTGCCAGCAGTCCCGGGGCGGGGGGGTTTAAAAACATTCAGTACTTC.

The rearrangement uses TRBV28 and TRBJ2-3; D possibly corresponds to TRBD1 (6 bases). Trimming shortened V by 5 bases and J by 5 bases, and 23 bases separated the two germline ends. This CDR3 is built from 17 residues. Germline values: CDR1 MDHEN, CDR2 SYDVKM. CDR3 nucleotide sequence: TGTGCCAGCAGTCCACCCGGGACACACCCAACTGGAGATACGCAGTATTTT. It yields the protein CASSPPGTHPTGDTQYF.

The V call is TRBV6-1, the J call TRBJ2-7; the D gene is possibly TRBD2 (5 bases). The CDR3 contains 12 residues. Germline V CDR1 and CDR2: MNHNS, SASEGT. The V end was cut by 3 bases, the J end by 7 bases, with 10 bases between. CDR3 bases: TGTGCCAGCAGTGACCCTGGAGGTGAGCAGTACTTC. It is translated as CASSDPGGEQYF.

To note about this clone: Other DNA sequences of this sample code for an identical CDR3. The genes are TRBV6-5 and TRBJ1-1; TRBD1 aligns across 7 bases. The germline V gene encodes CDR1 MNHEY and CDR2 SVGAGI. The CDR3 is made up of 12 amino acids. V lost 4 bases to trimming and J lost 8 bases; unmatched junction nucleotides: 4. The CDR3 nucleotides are TGTGCCAGCAGTTTTAGACAGGGCGAAGCTTTCTTT. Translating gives CASSFRQGEAFF.

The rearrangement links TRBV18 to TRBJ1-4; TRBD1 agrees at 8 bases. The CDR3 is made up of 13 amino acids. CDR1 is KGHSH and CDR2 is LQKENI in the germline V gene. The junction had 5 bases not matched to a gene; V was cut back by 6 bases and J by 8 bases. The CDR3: CASSPGTGEKLFF. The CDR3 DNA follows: TGTGCCAGCTCCCCCGGGACAGGCGAAAAACTGTTTTTT.

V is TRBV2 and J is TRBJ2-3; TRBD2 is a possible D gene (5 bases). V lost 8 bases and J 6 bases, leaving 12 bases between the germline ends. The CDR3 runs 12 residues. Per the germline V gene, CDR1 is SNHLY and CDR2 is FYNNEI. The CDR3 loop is CASSEKRDTQYF. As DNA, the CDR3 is TGTGCCAGCTCAGAAAAGCGGGATACGCAGTATTTT.

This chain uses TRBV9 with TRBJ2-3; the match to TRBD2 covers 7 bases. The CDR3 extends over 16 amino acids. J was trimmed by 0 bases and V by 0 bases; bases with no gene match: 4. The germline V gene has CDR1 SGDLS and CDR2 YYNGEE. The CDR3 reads CASSVVSGGSTDTQYF. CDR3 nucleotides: TGTGCCAGCAGCGTAGTATCGGGGGGTAGCACAGATACGCAGTATTTT.

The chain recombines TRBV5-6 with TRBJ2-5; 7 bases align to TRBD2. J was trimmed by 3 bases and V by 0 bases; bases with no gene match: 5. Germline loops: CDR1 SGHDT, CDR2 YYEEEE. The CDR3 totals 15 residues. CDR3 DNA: TGTGCCAGCAGCTTGGATCAGGCGGGGGAAGAGACCCAGTACTTC. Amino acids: CASSLDQAGEETQYF.

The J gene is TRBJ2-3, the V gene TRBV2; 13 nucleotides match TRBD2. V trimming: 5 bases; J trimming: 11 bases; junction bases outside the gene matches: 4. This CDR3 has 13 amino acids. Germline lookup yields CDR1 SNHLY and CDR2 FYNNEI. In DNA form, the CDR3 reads TGTGCCAGCAGTACTAGCGGGGGGGGCGGGCAGTATTTT. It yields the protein CASSTSGGGGQYF.

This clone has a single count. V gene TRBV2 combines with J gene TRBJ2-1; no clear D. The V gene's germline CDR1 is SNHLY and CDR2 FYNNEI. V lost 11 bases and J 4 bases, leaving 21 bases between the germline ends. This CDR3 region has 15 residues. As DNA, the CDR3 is TGTGCCGCCGGGTTACGTGGCCAAAGGTACAATGAGCAGTTCTTC. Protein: CAAGLRGQRYNEQFF.

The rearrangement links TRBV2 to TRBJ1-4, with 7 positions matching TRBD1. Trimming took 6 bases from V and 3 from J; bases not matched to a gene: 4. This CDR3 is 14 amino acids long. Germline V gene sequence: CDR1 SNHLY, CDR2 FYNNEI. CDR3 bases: TGTGCCAGCAGCTCGGGACAGCCTAATGAAAAACTGTTTTTT. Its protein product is CASSSGQPNEKLFF.

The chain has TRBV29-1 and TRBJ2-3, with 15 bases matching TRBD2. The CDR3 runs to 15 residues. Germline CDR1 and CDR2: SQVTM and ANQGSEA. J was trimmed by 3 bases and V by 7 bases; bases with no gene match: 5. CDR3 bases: TGCAGCGCTTGGACTAGCGGGGGGGGGACAGATACGCAGTATTTT. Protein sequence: CSAWTSGGGTDTQYF.

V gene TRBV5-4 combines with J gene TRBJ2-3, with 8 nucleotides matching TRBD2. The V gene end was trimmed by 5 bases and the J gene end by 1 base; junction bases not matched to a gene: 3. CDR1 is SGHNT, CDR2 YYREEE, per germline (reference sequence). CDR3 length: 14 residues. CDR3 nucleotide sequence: TGTGCCAGCAGAAAACTAGCGGGCACAGATACGCAGTATTTT. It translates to CASRKLAGTDTQYF.

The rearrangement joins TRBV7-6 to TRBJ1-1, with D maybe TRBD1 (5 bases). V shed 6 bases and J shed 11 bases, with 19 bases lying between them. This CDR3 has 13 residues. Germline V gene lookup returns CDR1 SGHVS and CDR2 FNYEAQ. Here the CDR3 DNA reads TGTGCCAGCAGTTTAAGTTGGACAAGTAACGCTTTCTTT. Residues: CASSLSWTSNAFF.

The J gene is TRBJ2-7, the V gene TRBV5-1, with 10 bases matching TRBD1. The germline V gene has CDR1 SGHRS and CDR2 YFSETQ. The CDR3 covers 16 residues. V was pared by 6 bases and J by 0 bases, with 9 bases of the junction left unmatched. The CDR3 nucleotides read TGCGCCAGCAAGGAGCAGACAGGGGGCGGCTCCTACGAGCAGTACTTC. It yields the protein CASKEQTGGGSYEQYF.